This entry describes one TCR beta chain. This entry belongs to a study of blood T cell repertoires in COVID-19. Germline V gene lookup returns CDR1 LNHDA and CDR2 SQIVND (reference sequence). This CDR3 comprises 15 residues. V trimming: 2 bases; J trimming: 4 bases; junction bases outside the gene matches: 6. Original processing notes: Nucleated cell number was recorded as an estimate derived from reference gene primer amplification. The method was immunoSEQ multiplex PCR; TCRdb's version includes in-frame clones alone and lacks a portion of them. The DNA was the basis for D and trimming; V, J and clone size are from that table. Altogether some 520,000 clones are present, roughly 89% being singletons, with the ten largest covering about 0.91%.

The TCR was taken from a man aged 18 to 30 with COVID-19, enrolled during active disease. The J gene is TRBJ1-1, the V gene TRBV19; 8 bases line up with TRBD1. Sequencing was carried out using peripheral blood. In nucleotides, the CDR3 is TGTGCCAGTAGTATACAGGGGGCGCGGGGCACTGAAGCTTTCTTT. Protein: CASSIQGARGTEAFF.